Listed below are T cell receptor beta chains from one sample, sequenced in a study of control samples from healthy donors and cancer patients. Profiling relied on immunoSEQ multiplex PCR, and the TCRdb table lists in-frame clones only, not all of them. The sample has 65,000 to 100,000 clones, around 87% seen once. Sequenced material: blood. The receptors originated from a man over 45 in good health. Both conserved end residues are part of each CDR3. The order of the fields is V gene, J gene, D gene, clone size, CDR3 protein, CDR3 DNA. A D gene is named only where the DNA matches it firmly. Only part of the rows carry a size: once, few, many, or a class if the clone is expanded.

v_call: TRBV15; j_call: TRBJ2-3; d_call: .; clone_size: .; cdr3_aa: CATSRDLAYTQYF; cdr3_nt: TGTGCCACCAGCAGAGATTTAGCGTATACGCAGTATTTT
v_call: TRBV19; j_call: TRBJ1-1; d_call: TRBD1; clone_size: few; cdr3_aa: CASTLFSGQGDTEAFF; cdr3_nt: TGTGCCAGTACCCTATTTTCGGGACAGGGTGACACTGAAGCTTTCTTT
v_call: TRBV11-1; j_call: TRBJ1-1; d_call: TRBD1; clone_size: .; cdr3_aa: CASSLWDRGGTEAFF; cdr3_nt: TGTGCCAGCAGCTTATGGGACAGGGGTGGGACTGAAGCTTTCTTT
v_call: TRBV29-1; j_call: TRBJ1-2; d_call: .; clone_size: .; cdr3_aa: CSVVSSGGYTF; cdr3_nt: TGCAGCGTTGTCAGTTCCGGAGGCTACACCTTC
v_call: TRBV4-3; j_call: TRBJ2-2; d_call: .; clone_size: .; cdr3_aa: CASSQGIVTNTGELFF; cdr3_nt: TGCGCCAGCAGCCAAGGAATAGTTACCAACACCGGGGAGCTGTTTTTT
v_call: TRBV29-1; j_call: TRBJ1-2; d_call: TRBD1; clone_size: .; cdr3_aa: CSVPDRLKNYGYTF; cdr3_nt: TGCAGCGTTCCGGACAGGTTGAAGAACTATGGCTACACCTTC
v_call: TRBV7-2; j_call: TRBJ1-5; d_call: .; clone_size: .; cdr3_aa: CASSLGSGAANGQPQHF; cdr3_nt: TGTGCCAGCAGCTTAGGATCTGGAGCAGCTAATGGGCAGCCCCAGCATTTT
v_call: TRBV4-3; j_call: TRBJ1-4; d_call: .; clone_size: .; cdr3_aa: CASSPARGGAQNEKLFF; cdr3_nt: TGCGCCAGCAGCCCTGCCCGGGGGGGGGCCCAAAATGAAAAACTGTTTTTT
v_call: TRBV10-3; j_call: TRBJ1-2; d_call: .; clone_size: .; cdr3_aa: CAISESSGAGYGYTF; cdr3_nt: TGTGCCATCAGTGAGTCCTCGGGGGCCGGCTATGGCTACACCTTC
v_call: TRBV7-6; j_call: TRBJ1-3; d_call: .; clone_size: .; cdr3_aa: CASSPWGVSGNTIYF; cdr3_nt: TGTGCCAGCAGCCCCTGGGGGGTATCTGGAAACACCATATATTTT
v_call: TRBV20-1; j_call: TRBJ2-5; d_call: .; clone_size: .; cdr3_aa: CSASGGFGETQYF; cdr3_nt: TGCAGTGCTAGTGGGGGGTTCGGGGAGACCCAGTACTTC
v_call: TRBV24-1; j_call: TRBJ2-5; d_call: .; clone_size: .; cdr3_aa: CATSDTKIYF; cdr3_nt: TGTGCCACCAGTGACACTAAGATCTACTTC
v_call: TRBV5-1; j_call: TRBJ1-1; d_call: .; clone_size: few; cdr3_aa: CASSPGHQGDTEAFF; cdr3_nt: TGCGCCAGCAGCCCGGGACATCAAGGGGACACTGAAGCTTTCTTT
v_call: TRBV6-5; j_call: TRBJ1-1; d_call: TRBD1; clone_size: once; cdr3_aa: CASSLSGGFGAFF; cdr3_nt: TGTGCCAGCAGTTTGTCAGGGGGCTTCGGAGCTTTCTTT
v_call: TRBV7-9; j_call: TRBJ1-2; d_call: .; clone_size: .; cdr3_aa: CASSFVAGTVTTF; cdr3_nt: TGTGCCAGCAGCTTTGTCGCCGGGACGGTCACCACCTTC
v_call: TRBV24-1; j_call: TRBJ2-1; d_call: TRBD2; clone_size: .; cdr3_aa: CATSDSLTSGSFDEQFF; cdr3_nt: TGTGCCACCAGTGACTCCCTGACTAGCGGGAGTTTCGATGAGCAGTTCTTC
v_call: TRBV6-5; j_call: TRBJ2-7; d_call: TRBD1; clone_size: once; cdr3_aa: CASSSGTGGAPQYF; cdr3_nt: TGTGCCAGCAGCTCCGGGACAGGGGGCGCCCCGCAGTACTTC